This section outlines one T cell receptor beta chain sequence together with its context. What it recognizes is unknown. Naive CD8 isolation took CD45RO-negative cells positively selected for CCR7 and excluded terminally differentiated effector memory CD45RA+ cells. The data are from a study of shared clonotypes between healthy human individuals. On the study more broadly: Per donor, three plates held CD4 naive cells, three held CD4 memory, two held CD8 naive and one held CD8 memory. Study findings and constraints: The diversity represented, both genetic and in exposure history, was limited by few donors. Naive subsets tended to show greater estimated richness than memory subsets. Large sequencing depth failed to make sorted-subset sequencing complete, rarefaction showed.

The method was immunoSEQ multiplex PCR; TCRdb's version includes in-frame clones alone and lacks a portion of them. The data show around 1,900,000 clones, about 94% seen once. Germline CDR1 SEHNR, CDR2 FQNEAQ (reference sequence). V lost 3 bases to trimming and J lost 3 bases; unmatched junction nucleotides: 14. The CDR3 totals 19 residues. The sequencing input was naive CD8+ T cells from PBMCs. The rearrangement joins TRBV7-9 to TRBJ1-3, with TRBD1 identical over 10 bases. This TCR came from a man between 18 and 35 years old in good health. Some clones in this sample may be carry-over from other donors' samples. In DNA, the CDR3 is TGTGCCAGCAGCTTGGGGGGACAGGGGTTAGGAAGACGTGGAAACACCATATATTTT. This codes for CASSLGGQGLGRRGNTIYF.